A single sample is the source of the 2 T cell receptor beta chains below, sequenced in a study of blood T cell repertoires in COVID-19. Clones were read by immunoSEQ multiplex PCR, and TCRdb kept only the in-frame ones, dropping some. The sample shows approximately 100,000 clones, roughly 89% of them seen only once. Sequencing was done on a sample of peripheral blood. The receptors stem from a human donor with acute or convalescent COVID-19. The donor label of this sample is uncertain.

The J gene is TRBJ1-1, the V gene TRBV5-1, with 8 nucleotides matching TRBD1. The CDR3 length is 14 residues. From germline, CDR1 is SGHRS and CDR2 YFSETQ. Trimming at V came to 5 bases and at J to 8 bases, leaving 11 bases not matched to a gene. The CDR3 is CASRGTGPPVEAFF. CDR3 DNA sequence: TGCGCCAGCAGGGGGACAGGACCACCAGTCGAAGCTTTCTTT.

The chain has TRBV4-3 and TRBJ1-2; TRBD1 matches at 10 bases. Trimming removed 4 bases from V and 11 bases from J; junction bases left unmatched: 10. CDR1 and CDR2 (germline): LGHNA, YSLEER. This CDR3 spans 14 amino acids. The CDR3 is CASSLNPGQGRYTF. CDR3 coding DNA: TGCGCCAGCAGCCTTAACCCGGGACAGGGGCGGTACACCTTC.